A single sample is the source of the 28 T cell receptor beta chains below, sequenced in a study of blood T cell repertoires in COVID-19 (dated by TCRdb to about 2020). The library relied on the immunoSEQ multiplex PCR assay. TCRdb took over this immuneACCESS table, retaining in-frame rearrangements with V and J assigned. Such tables are incomplete; in checked studies, under half of the missing clones stem from an unresolved V gene, and the remainder is unexplained. The sample data list about 120,000 clones, and 80% to 90% of these were observed just once. The top ten constitute around 8% of the sample. Material for sequencing was peripheral blood. The receptors derive from a man between 65 and 80 years old who had recovered from COVID-19.

This chain connects TRBV18 to TRBJ1-4; 10 positions match TRBD1. Germline CDR1 and CDR2: KGHSH and LQKENI. CDR3 length: 14 residues. Trimming took 6 bases from V and 8 from J; bases not matched to a gene: 6. DNA for the CDR3: TGTGCCAGCTCCCCCGGGACAGGGGAAGAAAAACTGTTTTTT. This codes for CASSPGTGEEKLFF.

This rearrangement joins TRBV5-4 to TRBJ1-1; D is uncertain. Germline CDR1 reads SGHNT; CDR2 reads YYREEE (reference sequence). This CDR3 has 13 amino acids. V was cut by 4 bases and J by 8 bases, with 15 bases left in between. CDR3 nucleotide sequence: TGTGCCAGCAGCCCTCGGACTCCCGGGGAAGCTTTCTTT. It codes for CASSPRTPGEAFF.

This clone was seen only a few times. V gene TRBV3-1 (or the pseudogene TRBV3-2) combines with J gene TRBJ1-5, with TRBD1 matching 7 bases. V dropped 4 bases and J dropped 8; count of bases not matched to a gene: 8. The CDR3 has 14 amino acids. Germline V CDR1 and CDR2: LGHDT, YNNKEL (reference sequence). The CDR3 DNA reads TGTGCCAGCAGCCCAACTGACAGGGTTGAGCCCCAGCATTTT. Encoded protein: CASSPTDRVEPQHF.

This rearrangement joins TRBV4-2 to TRBJ2-7, with D tentatively TRBD1 (6 bases). CDR1 LGHNA and CDR2 YNFKEQ come from the germline V gene. This CDR3 has 16 amino acids. V dropped 2 bases and J dropped 4 bases, with 18 bases sitting between them. Here the CDR3 reads CASSQPNQGTKYEQYF. DNA for the CDR3: TGTGCCAGCAGCCAACCGAACCAGGGGACCAAATACGAGCAGTACTTC.

This sequence joins TRBV28 and TRBJ1-5; TRBD1 matches at 8 bases. The CDR3 extends over 14 amino acids. Germline loops: CDR1 MDHEN, CDR2 SYDVKM. Losses at the gene ends were 5 bases for V and 8 bases for J; bases not matched to a gene: 8. The CDR3 DNA sequence: TGTGCCAGCAGTACCGGACAGGGCATAGAGCCCCAGCATTTT. It translates to CASSTGQGIEPQHF.

This chain connects TRBV28 to TRBJ2-7, with 8 bases that match TRBD1. CDR1 and CDR2 from the germline V gene are MDHEN and SYDVKM. The CDR3 consists of 13 residues. V dropped 6 bases and J dropped 2; count of bases not matched to a gene: 3. CDR3 in DNA: TGTGCCAGCAGGGGACAGGCCCCCTACGAGCAGTACTTC. This codes for CASRGQAPYEQYF.

The chain has TRBV3-1 (or the pseudogene TRBV3-2) and TRBJ1-1; TRBD1 matches 7 bases. V lost 1 base to trimming and J lost 10 bases; unmatched junction nucleotides: 3. Per the germline V gene, CDR1 is LGHDT and CDR2 is YNNKEL (reference sequence). This CDR3 is 12 amino acids long. CDR3 DNA: TGTGCCAGCAGCCAAGCGCAGGGGGGAGCTTTCTTT. Protein: CASSQAQGGAFF.

Regarding this clone: Different DNA sequences within this sample yield the same CDR3. The rearrangement links TRBV4-3 to TRBJ2-2; no reliable D call. Germline CDR1 LGHNA, CDR2 YSLEER. This CDR3 region has 16 residues. The V and J ends lost 2 bases and 0 bases respectively, with 10 bases between them. The CDR3 loop is CASSQSSAANTGELFF. DNA for the CDR3: TGCGCCAGCAGCCAATCAAGCGCCGCGAACACCGGGGAGCTGTTTTTT.

The rearrangement uses TRBV3-1 (or the pseudogene TRBV3-2) and TRBJ1-5; maybe TRBD1 (6 bases). Trimming took 2 bases from V and 5 from J, leaving 13 bases between them. The CDR3 consists of 15 residues. Germline values: CDR1 LGHDT, CDR2 YNNKEL (reference sequence). The chain's CDR3 is CASSQSTGGHQPQHF. DNA of the CDR3: TGTGCCAGCAGCCAATCGACAGGTGGACATCAGCCCCAGCATTTT.

The chain is built from TRBV12-3 or TRBV12-4 and TRBJ2-5, with unresolved D. This CDR3 region has 11 residues. V was trimmed by 5 bases and J by 2 bases, leaving 3 bases between them. The CDR3 nucleotides read TGTGCCAGCAGTATACAAGAGACCCAGTACTTC. It encodes CASSIQETQYF.

V usage is TRBV30 and J usage is TRBJ2-3; 7 bases fit TRBD2. The CDR3 is made up of 13 amino acids. CDR1 GTSNPN and CDR2 SVGIG come from the germline V gene (reference sequence). Losses at the gene ends were 8 bases for V and 2 bases for J; bases not matched to a gene: 7. CDR3 bases: TGTGCCCGGGGGACTACCGCCACAGATACGCAGTATTTT. This encodes CARGTTATDTQYF.

The V gene is TRBV9, the J gene TRBJ2-3; possibly TRBD1 for D (6 bases). Per germline, CDR1 SGDLS and CDR2 YYNGEE. There are 14 residues in the CDR3. V lost 1 base and J 4 bases, leaving 10 bases between the germline ends. This chain's CDR3 is CASSVNRVADTQYF. CDR3 nucleotide sequence: TGTGCCAGCAGCGTAAACAGGGTCGCAGATACGCAGTATTTT.

The rearrangement links TRBV28 to TRBJ1-3, with a weak D call TRBD1 (6 bases). Germline V gene sequence: CDR1 MDHEN, CDR2 SYDVKM. The CDR3 extends over 15 amino acids. Trimming removed 6 bases at V and 0 bases at J, with 12 bases between. The CDR3 DNA follows: TGTGCCAGCAGCACCGGACAGTCCTCTGGAAACACCATATATTTT. Protein: CASSTGQSSGNTIYF.

Here the CDR3 DNA reads TGTGCCAGCAGTTTCAGGCAGAACTCCTACGAGCAGTACTTC. The encoded protein is CASSFRQNSYEQYF. The V call is TRBV28, the J call TRBJ2-7; D not certain. The length of the CDR3 is 14 residues. V dropped 3 bases and J dropped 0 bases, with 9 bases sitting between them. CDR1 and CDR2 (germline): MDHEN, SYDVKM. Supplemented by reference TRBV28 and TRBJ2-7, the full variable domain reads DVKVTQSSRYLVKRTGEKVFLECVQDMDHENMFWYRQDPGLGLRLIYFSYDVKMKEKGDIPEGYSVSREKKERFSLILESASTNQTSMYLCASSFRQNSYEQYFGPGTRLTVT.

The chain couples TRBV24-1 to TRBJ1-5; D gene unclear. The V end was cut by 4 bases, the J end by 0 bases, with 6 bases between. The CDR3 totals 14 residues. Germline V gives CDR1 KGHDR, CDR2 SFDVKD. This CDR3 reads CATSDVLSNQPQHF. The CDR3 DNA reads TGTGCCACCAGTGACGTACTTAGCAATCAGCCCCAGCATTTT.

This clone was recorded once. The chain carries TRBV29-1 and TRBJ2-7, with a tentative D call TRBD1 (5 bases). Trimming removed 5 bases at V and 3 bases at J, with 14 bases between. This CDR3 is 13 amino acids long. Germline CDR1 is SQVTM and CDR2 is ANQGSEA. This CDR3 reads CSVRKQAFYEQYF. CDR3 nucleotides: TGCAGCGTTAGAAAACAGGCGTTCTACGAGCAGTACTTC.

This chain uses TRBV19 with TRBJ2-4, with TRBD1 matching 7 bases. Germline CDR1 LNHDA, CDR2 SQIVND (reference sequence). The CDR3 spans 14 residues. V trimming: 4 bases; J trimming: 9 bases; junction bases outside the gene matches: 9. The chain's CDR3 is CASSSPGDRPIQYF. For the CDR3, the DNA is TGTGCCAGTAGTAGCCCCGGGGACAGACCCATTCAGTACTTC.

The rearrangement links TRBV5-1 to TRBJ2-3, with 15 bases matching TRBD2. The CDR3 covers 16 residues. In germline, CDR1 is SGHRS, CDR2 YFSETQ. V trimming: 3 bases; J trimming: 4 bases; junction bases outside the gene matches: 3. For the CDR3, the DNA is TGCGCCAGCAGCTCGGGACTAGCGGGAGGAGCAGATACGCAGTATTTT. It codes for CASSSGLAGGADTQYF.

The rearrangement links TRBV29-1 to TRBJ2-1; D might be TRBD2 (6 bases). Germline V gene lookup returns CDR1 SQVTM and CDR2 ANQGSEA. V was shortened by 4 bases and J by 5 bases, with 9 bases between the two germline ends. This CDR3 region has 12 residues. DNA for the CDR3: TGCAGCGTTGCACCGGGAGACAATGAGCAGTTCTTC. This encodes CSVAPGDNEQFF.

The rearrangement links TRBV7-9 to TRBJ1-4; 7 nucleotides match TRBD1. Germline trimming cut 6 bases from V and 4 bases from J; bases unmatched to any gene: 11. This CDR3 has 16 amino acids. Germline assignment: CDR1 SEHNR and CDR2 FQNEAQ (reference sequence). The CDR3 loop is CASSLERDSFNEKLFF. The DNA for the CDR3 is TGTGCCAGCAGTCTCGAAAGGGACAGCTTTAATGAAAAACTGTTTTTT.

J is TRBJ2-1 and V is TRBV7-2; D is perhaps TRBD2 (6 bases). The CDR3 has 15 amino acids. Looked up from germline, CDR1 is SGHTA and CDR2 is FQGNSA. Trimming removed 11 bases from V and 4 bases from J, with 21 bases in between. The CDR3 loop is CAGGLRLAPYNEQFF. The CDR3 region has the DNA TGTGCCGGGGGGTTAAGGCTAGCGCCATACAATGAGCAGTTCTTC.

The chain links TRBV2 to TRBJ2-5, with 9 bases that match TRBD1. Per the germline V gene, CDR1 is SNHLY and CDR2 is FYNNEI. The CDR3 is 16 amino acids. The J segment lost 2 bases and the V segment lost 6 bases, leaving 10 bases of the junction unmatched. CDR3 region: CASRPGTGWGQETQYF. The CDR3 coding sequence is TGTGCCAGCAGGCCGGGGACAGGGTGGGGACAAGAGACCCAGTACTTC.

This clone has a handful of counts. The rearrangement joins TRBV10-3 to TRBJ1-1, with D perhaps TRBD1 (6 bases). Germline V CDR1 and CDR2: ENHRY, SYGVKD. The V end was cut by 5 bases, the J end by 5 bases, with 18 bases between. This CDR3 contains 15 residues. CDR3 amino acids: CAISKRQELFTEAFF. In nucleotides, the CDR3 is TGTGCCATCAGTAAAAGACAGGAGTTGTTTACTGAAGCTTTCTTT.

The chain has TRBV5-1 and TRBJ2-3; unclear D gene. The CDR3 has 14 amino acids. V was cut by 1 base and J by 3 bases, with 9 bases left in between. CDR1 and CDR2 from the germline V gene are SGHRS and YFSETQ. DNA for the CDR3: TGCGCCAGCAGCTTGAACGCGGAGACAGATACGCAGTATTTT. Its translation: CASSLNAETDTQYF.

V gene TRBV27 combines with J gene TRBJ2-2, with 8 bases that match TRBD1. Germline values: CDR1 MNHEY, CDR2 SMNVEV (reference sequence). Unmatched junction bases numbered 13, after V lost 4 bases and J lost 6 bases. This CDR3 spans 17 amino acids. The CDR3 loop reads CASSWGKGTGVPGELFF. The CDR3 coding sequence is TGTGCCAGCAGTTGGGGGAAAGGGACAGGCGTCCCCGGGGAGCTGTTTTTT.

The chain couples TRBV6-5 to TRBJ1-4, with D possibly matching TRBD1 (5 bases). The CDR3 consists of 12 residues. V was pared by 2 bases and J by 8 bases, with 6 bases between. CDR1 is MNHEY, CDR2 SVGAGI, per germline. As DNA, the CDR3 is TGTGCCAGCAGTTACAACAGGGAAAAACTGTTTTTT. Residues: CASSYNREKLFF.

The V call is TRBV5-1, the J call TRBJ1-2; 8 nucleotides match TRBD1. V was pared by 4 bases and J by 4 bases, with 9 bases of the junction left unmatched. The CDR3 consists of 15 residues. CDR1 SGHRS and CDR2 YFSETQ come from the germline V gene. The DNA of the CDR3 is TGCGCCAGCAGCCCCCCGGACAGGGAGAGCTATGGCTACACCTTC. Residues: CASSPPDRESYGYTF.

This clone was seen a single time. V usage is TRBV28 and J usage is TRBJ2-3, with D tentatively TRBD1 (6 bases). The CDR3 consists of 15 residues. Trimming left V 7 bases short and J 4 bases short, with 18 bases between. CDR1 and CDR2 (germline): MDHEN, SYDVKM. The CDR3 coding sequence is TGTGCCAGCAAATTCGACAGGACGTACGCAGATACGCAGTATTTT. Translating it yields CASKFDRTYADTQYF. The complete variable domain, with remaining parts taken from reference TRBV28 and TRBJ2-3, reads DVKVTQSSRYLVKRTGEKVFLECVQDMDHENMFWYRQDPGLGLRLIYFSYDVKMKEKGDIPEGYSVSREKKERFSLILESASTNQTSMYLCASKFDRTYADTQYFGPGTRLTVL.